This T cell receptor beta chain was obtained from a study of OX40 agonist ivuxolimab in advanced cancers. Across the whole study: The dose-escalation cohort had hepatocellular carcinoma, melanoma, renal cell or head and neck cancer. Study-level findings and limits: CD8+ T cells were the subset that, on average, had more expanded clones than CD4+.

The CDR3 has 15 residues. V lost 9 bases to trimming and J lost 4 bases; unmatched junction nucleotides: 9. Autoimmune disease history or systemic immunosuppression meant exclusion. This clone was found a few times. Its antigen is not identified. Assay: immunoSEQ multiplex PCR; the TCRdb copy retains only in-frame clones and omits some. The table lists 100,000 to 150,000 clones, 90% to 95% of them singletons, with approximately 1% in the top ten. The V gene is TRBV5-3, the J gene TRBJ1-6, with 8 bases that match TRBD1. TRBV5-3 is an open reading frame whose function is uncertain. This sequence was found in an adult with an advanced solid tumor such as melanoma, head and neck, liver or kidney cancer. The input for sequencing was CD4+ or CD8+ T cells sorted from blood, taken in a trial of the OX40 agonist ivuxolimab. The CDR3 bases are TGTGCCACCTCAAGGGACAGGCGATATAATTCACCCCTCCACTTT. It translates to CATSRDRRYNSPLHF.